Following are 14 T cell receptor beta chains from one sample sequenced in a study of blood T cell repertoires in COVID-19. Measured with immunoSEQ multiplex PCR; TCRdb has only the in-frame clones, and not every one. This table has fewer than 300,000 clones, 70% to 90% appearing once. The sample taken for sequencing was peripheral blood. The receptors originated from a woman in her 70s with active or convalescent COVID-19.

The chain couples TRBV5-4 to TRBJ1-2, with 10 bases identical to TRBD1. V trimming: 3 bases; J trimming: 8 bases; junction bases outside the gene matches: 4. The germline V gene encodes CDR1 SGHNT and CDR2 YYREEE (reference sequence). This CDR3 has 13 amino acids. The CDR3 reads CASSYGQGGGYTF. The DNA for the CDR3 is TGTGCCAGCAGCTACGGACAGGGGGGCGGCTACACCTTC.

V usage is TRBV10-3 and J usage is TRBJ2-3, with 11 bases identical to TRBD2. CDR1 ENHRY and CDR2 SYGVKD come from the germline V gene. V shed 6 bases, J shed 5 bases, and the junction held 4 bases outside the gene matches. The CDR3 covers 14 residues. The CDR3: CAISLAGGEDTQYF. The CDR3 nucleotides are TGTGCCATCAGCCTAGCGGGAGGAGAAGATACGCAGTATTTT.

The rearrangement uses TRBV19 and TRBJ2-7; D might be TRBD2 (7 bases). The CDR3 runs 12 residues. Per germline, CDR1 LNHDA and CDR2 SQIVND (reference sequence). Trimming removed 6 bases at V and 5 bases at J, with 11 bases between. The DNA for the CDR3 is TGTGCCAGTAGCGAGGGGGGGGACGAGCAGTACTTC. Protein sequence: CASSEGGDEQYF.

The chain carries TRBV19 and TRBJ1-2; no reliable D call. The ends were cut back, 5 bases at V and 1 base at J, with 8 bases in the middle. Germline-derived CDR1 and CDR2 are LNHDA and SQIVND (reference sequence). The CDR3 contains 13 residues. CDR3 DNA sequence: TGTGCCAGTAGTTTCGGGGTTAACTATGGCTACACCTTC. Amino acid sequence: CASSFGVNYGYTF.

The genes are TRBV10-3 and TRBJ1-2; 9 bases are a match to TRBD1. V lost 7 bases to trimming and J lost 6 bases; unmatched junction nucleotides: 18. The CDR3 is 17 amino acids. Germline V gives CDR1 ENHRY, CDR2 SYGVKD. This CDR3 reads CAITSGTGYKIPDGYTF. The CDR3 nucleotides are TGTGCCATCACCTCCGGGACAGGGTATAAGATCCCCGATGGCTACACCTTC.

V and J are TRBV6-1 and TRBJ2-3, with 8 bases aligning to TRBD2. J was trimmed by 0 bases and V by 4 bases; bases with no gene match: 9. Germline CDR1 MNHNS, CDR2 SASEGT. The CDR3 contains 17 residues. The CDR3 loop reads CASSVPIAGSSTDTQYF. DNA of the CDR3: TGTGCCAGCAGTGTGCCAATAGCGGGGTCTAGCACAGATACGCAGTATTTT.

This clone was seen a single time. This chain joins TRBV4-2 and TRBJ1-5, with 10 bases aligning to TRBD1. This CDR3 spans 16 amino acids. CDR1 and CDR2 from the germline V gene are LGHNA and YNFKEQ. The ends lost 7 bases at V and 5 bases at J; junction bases unmatched: 11. CDR3 loop: CASTPGQGLGDQPQHF. The CDR3, as DNA: TGTGCCAGCACCCCGGGACAGGGGTTAGGGGATCAGCCCCAGCATTTT.

V gene TRBV28 combines with J gene TRBJ1-2; the D is unclear. V was pared by 7 bases and J by 4 bases, with 25 bases between. This CDR3 region has 17 residues. CDR1 and CDR2 from the germline V gene are MDHEN and SYDVKM. CDR3: CASKLYPLEVVAYGYTF. The CDR3 nucleotides are TGTGCCAGCAAGCTATACCCCCTGGAGGTAGTAGCCTATGGCTACACCTTC.

J is TRBJ1-2 and V is TRBV3-1 (or the pseudogene TRBV3-2); possibly TRBD1 for D (5 bases). From germline, CDR1 is LGHDT and CDR2 YNNKEL (reference sequence). The ends were cut back, 1 base at V and 5 bases at J, with 8 bases in the middle. The CDR3 sequence is 13 residues long. In DNA form, the CDR3 reads TGTGCCAGCAGCCAAGTCCCAGGGTATGGCTACACCTTC. Protein: CASSQVPGYGYTF.

V is TRBV6-5 and J is TRBJ2-1, with D possibly TRBD1 on 5 matching bases. Germline assignment: CDR1 MNHEY and CDR2 SVGAGI. Deletions cut 6 bases from V and 1 base from J, with 13 bases between. This CDR3 spans 15 amino acids. CDR3 residues: CASSIDSYSYNEQFF. CDR3 in DNA: TGTGCCAGCAGCATCGACAGTTATTCCTACAATGAGCAGTTCTTC.

About this clone: This sample also contains other DNA sequences that code for the same CDR3. V usage is TRBV5-1 and J usage is TRBJ2-3; D uncertain. CDR3 size: 14 residues. V was cut by 0 bases and J by 0 bases, with 5 bases left in between. Germline V gene sequence: CDR1 SGHRS, CDR2 YFSETQ. This CDR3 reads CASSLGQSTDTQYF. The CDR3 region has the DNA TGCGCCAGCAGCTTGGGGCAGAGCACAGATACGCAGTATTTT.

J is TRBJ2-5 and V is TRBV7-6, with D maybe TRBD2 (6 bases). Trimming took 5 bases from V and 2 from J, leaving 15 bases between them. The CDR3 spans 15 residues. Germline-derived CDR1 and CDR2 are SGHVS and FNYEAQ. The CDR3 spells CASSPRTGGQETQYF. CDR3 bases: TGTGCCAGCAGCCCGAGGACCGGAGGGCAAGAGACCCAGTACTTC.

The V call is TRBV5-1, the J call TRBJ1-1; 7 nucleotides match TRBD1. Per the germline V gene, CDR1 is SGHRS and CDR2 is YFSETQ. The CDR3 spans 14 residues. V lost 2 bases, J lost 0 bases, and 1 base stayed unmatched. CDR3 sequence reads: CASSFGQVNTEAFF. In DNA, the CDR3 is TGCGCCAGCAGCTTCGGACAGGTGAACACTGAAGCTTTCTTT.

This clone was counted between two and nine times. The V and J genes are TRBV27 and TRBJ2-7; TRBD1 matches at 7 bases. In germline, CDR1 is MNHEY, CDR2 SMNVEV (reference sequence). The ends lost 0 bases at V and 4 bases at J; junction bases unmatched: 9. This CDR3 contains 16 residues. Here the CDR3 reads CASSLSPDRARYEQYF. CDR3 in DNA: TGTGCCAGCAGTTTATCCCCCGACAGGGCGAGGTACGAGCAGTACTTC.